A selection of T cell receptor beta chains follows, all from one sample in a study of EBV T-cell therapy then PD-1 blockade in nasopharyngeal carcinoma. Here immunoSEQ multiplex PCR was the method, and the copy in TCRdb shows in-frame clones only, minus some. The profile shows tens of thousands of clones, about 79% of them singletons. No antigens are known for them. Sample: CD8+ T cells from blood, taken at day -245 from a patient whose treatment included autologous EBV-specific T cells and nivolumab. These receptors were collected from a man aged 40-55 years with nasopharyngeal carcinoma. Both conserved end residues are part of each CDR3. D genes are given only for firm matches. Only part of the rows carry a size: once, few, many, or a class if the clone is expanded.

J	V	D	size	CDR3	DNA
TRBJ2-5	TRBV27	.	medium-sized	CASSLSEVGAGQTQYF	TGTGCCAGCAGTTTATCAGAGGTTGGGGCAGGGCAGACCCAGTACTTC
TRBJ2-5	TRBV6-1	.	.	CASSEEGRWQETQYF	TGTGCCAGCAGTGAAGAAGGACGGTGGCAAGAGACCCAGTACTTC
TRBJ2-2	TRBV6-4	.	.	CASSVRVSGELFF	TGTGCCAGCAGTGTAAGGGTATCCGGGGAGCTGTTTTTT
TRBJ1-5	TRBV27	.	.	CASSLYPTEPQHF	TGTGCCAGCAGTTTATACCCTACGGAGCCCCAGCATTTT
TRBJ1-1	TRBV5-1	.	.	CASSLGTEAFF	TGCGCCAGCAGCTTAGGTACTGAAGCTTTCTTT
TRBJ1-6	TRBV6-4	.	.	CASSDGGDNSPLHF	TGTGCCAGCAGTGACGGGGGAGATAATTCACCCCTCCACTTT
TRBJ1-2	TRBV7-9	.	once	CASREGGARYGYTF	TGTGCCAGCAGAGAAGGCGGAGCCCGCTATGGCTACACCTTC
TRBJ2-7	TRBV6-1	.	.	CASSEVGGSYEQYF	TGTGCCAGCAGTGAAGTAGGGGGGTCCTACGAGCAGTACTTC
TRBJ2-1	TRBV19	.	.	CASSIWAGSSYNEQFF	TGTGCCAGTAGTATATGGGCGGGGAGCTCCTACAATGAGCAGTTCTTC
TRBJ2-1	TRBV4-3	.	few	CASSQDWGGGHNEQFF	TGCGCCAGCAGCCAAGATTGGGGCGGGGGCCACAATGAGCAGTTCTTC
TRBJ1-2	TRBV9	TRBD1	.	CASGEGQVVYGYTF	TGTGCCAGCGGGGAGGGACAGGTCGTCTATGGCTACACCTTC
TRBJ1-6	TRBV4-1	.	.	CASSGLGQNNSPLHF	TGCGCCAGCAGCGGTCTCGGGCAGAATAATTCACCCCTCCACTTT
TRBJ2-7	TRBV4-1	TRBD1	.	CASSRDRVMYEQYF	TGCGCCAGCAGTCGGGACAGGGTTATGTACGAGCAGTACTTC
TRBJ1-5	TRBV6-5	TRBD1	.	CASSPITGADQPQHF	TGTGCCAGCAGTCCAATCACAGGGGCCGATCAGCCCCAGCATTTT
TRBJ2-7	TRBV19	.	.	CASSSRLNIPYEQYF	TGTGCCAGTAGTTCGAGACTGAACATTCCTTACGAGCAGTACTTC
TRBJ2-5	TRBV6-5	.	.	CASIFGETQYF	TGTGCCAGCATTTTCGGGGAGACCCAGTACTTC
TRBJ2-3	TRBV7-8	.	.	CASSSHRALGITAQYF	TGTGCCAGCAGCTCTCACCGGGCCTTAGGGATAACCGCGCAGTATTTT
TRBJ2-3	TRBV15	TRBD2	.	CATSRQRGATDTQYF	TGTGCCACCAGCAGACAGCGGGGGGCCACAGATACGCAGTATTTT
TRBJ1-4	TRBV19	.	.	CASTDLGTNEKLFF	TGTGCCAGTACCGATTTGGGGACTAATGAAAAACTGTTTTTT
TRBJ2-2	TRBV30	TRBD2	.	CAWSVLAAYTGELFF	TGTGCCTGGAGTGTACTAGCGGCCTACACCGGGGAGCTGTTTTTT
TRBJ2-7	TRBV9	TRBD1	.	CASSASSLTGREGYEQYF	TGTGCCAGCAGCGCCTCATCCCTGACAGGGAGAGAGGGCTACGAGCAGTACTTC
TRBJ2-7	TRBV25-1	.	.	CASSADPLEQYF	TGTGCCAGCAGTGCAGACCCCCTCGAGCAGTACTTC
TRBJ1-2	TRBV7-9	.	.	CASSLGSSADGYTF	TGTGCCAGCAGCTTAGGGTCGTCAGCCGATGGCTACACCTTC
TRBJ2-5	TRBV5-4	TRBD2	.	CASSPGLAGGGTQYF	TGTGCCAGCAGCCCCGGACTAGCGGGGGGGGGTACCCAGTACTTC
TRBJ2-7	TRBV12-3/TRBV12-4	.	.	CASRELDYEQYF	TGTGCCAGCAGGGAACTGGATTACGAGCAGTACTTC
TRBJ2-5	TRBV4-3	.	.	CASSRRDTQETQYF	TGCGCCAGCAGCCGTCGGGACACTCAAGAGACCCAGTACTTC
TRBJ1-1	TRBV15	.	once	CATSRDTVEAFF	TGTGCCACCAGCAGAGACACAGTTGAAGCTTTCTTT
TRBJ1-6	TRBV10-3	.	.	CAISESSGAYNSPLHF	TGTGCCATCAGTGAGTCCTCAGGCGCGTATAATTCACCCCTCCACTTT
TRBJ2-5	TRBV24-1	.	.	CATSDLGQDQETQYF	TGTGCCACCAGTGATTTGGGGCAGGACCAAGAGACCCAGTACTTC
TRBJ2-7	TRBV6-2/TRBV6-3	.	once	CASSYSVYEQYF	TGTGCCAGCAGTTACTCGGTTTACGAGCAGTACTTC
TRBJ1-5	TRBV29-1	.	.	CSVQGDSNQPQHF	TGCAGCGTTCAGGGAGACAGCAATCAGCCCCAGCATTTT
TRBJ2-7	TRBV27	TRBD1	once	CASGDRGVSYEQYF	TGTGCCAGCGGCGACAGGGGGGTGTCCTACGAGCAGTACTTC
TRBJ1-1	TRBV1	.	.	CTSSQDPDQNTEAFF	TGCACCAGCAGCCAAGATCCGGATCAGAACACTGAAGCTTTCTTT
TRBJ2-7	TRBV4-2	TRBD2	medium-sized	CASSQDGAGGSYEQYF	TGTGCCAGCAGCCAAGATGGGGCGGGGGGATCCTACGAGCAGTACTTC
TRBJ2-2	TRBV9	TRBD1	.	CASSPTGWTGELFF	TGTGCCAGCAGCCCGACAGGGTGGACCGGGGAGCTGTTTTTT
TRBJ1-5	TRBV4-3	.	.	CASSQDPDSNQPQHF	TGCGCCAGCAGCCAAGATCCGGATAGCAATCAGCCCCAGCATTTT
TRBJ1-4	TRBV2	.	.	CASRDKGEGEKLFF	TGTGCCAGCAGAGACAAGGGGGAAGGTGAAAAACTGTTTTTT
TRBJ2-1	TRBV27	TRBD2	once	CASSFFGGGKSSYNEQFF	TGTGCCAGCAGTTTTTTTGGCGGGGGTAAGAGCTCCTACAATGAGCAGTTCTTC
TRBJ1-2	TRBV7-2	.	once	CASSLLGANYGYTF	TGTGCCAGCAGCTTATTGGGGGCTAACTATGGCTACACCTTC
TRBJ1-1	TRBV10-3	TRBD1	.	CAISGRTGSFWATEAFF	TGTGCCATCAGTGGAAGGACAGGGTCTTTTTGGGCCACTGAAGCTTTCTTT
TRBJ1-4	TRBV6-4	TRBD1	.	CASSPGQGNEKLFF	TGTGCCAGCAGCCCGGGACAGGGAAATGAAAAACTGTTTTTT
TRBJ1-1	TRBV4-3	.	.	CASSPSQGRPDTEAFF	TGCGCCAGCAGCCCGAGCCAGGGGCGTCCGGACACTGAAGCTTTCTTT
TRBJ1-4	TRBV28	.	medium-sized	CASSYEQGLGEKLFF	TGTGCCAGCAGTTATGAACAGGGACTTGGAGAAAAACTGTTTTTT
TRBJ1-1	TRBV25-1	.	.	CASIPSGGAEAFF	TGTGCCAGCATCCCCTCGGGGGGGGCTGAAGCTTTCTTT
TRBJ2-1	TRBV9	.	.	CASSAGEISGGEQFF	TGTGCCAGCAGCGCGGGAGAGATCAGCGGCGGTGAGCAGTTCTTC
TRBJ1-1	TRBV19	.	.	CASRLVVTFF	TGTGCCAGTAGATTGGTCGTTACTTTCTTT